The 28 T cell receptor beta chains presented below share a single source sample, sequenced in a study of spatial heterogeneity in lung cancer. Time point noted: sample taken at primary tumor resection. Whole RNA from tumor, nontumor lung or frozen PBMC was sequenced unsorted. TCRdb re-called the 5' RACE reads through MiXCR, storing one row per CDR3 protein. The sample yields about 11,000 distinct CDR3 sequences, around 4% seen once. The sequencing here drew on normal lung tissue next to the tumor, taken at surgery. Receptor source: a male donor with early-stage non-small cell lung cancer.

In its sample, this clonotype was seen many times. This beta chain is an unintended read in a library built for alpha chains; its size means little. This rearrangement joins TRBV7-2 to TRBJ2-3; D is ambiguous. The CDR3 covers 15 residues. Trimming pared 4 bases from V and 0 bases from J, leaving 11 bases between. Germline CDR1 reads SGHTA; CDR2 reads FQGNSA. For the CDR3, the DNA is TGTGCCAGCAGCTCGACTCATACTAGCACAGATACGCAGTATTTT. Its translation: CASSSTHTSTDTQYF.

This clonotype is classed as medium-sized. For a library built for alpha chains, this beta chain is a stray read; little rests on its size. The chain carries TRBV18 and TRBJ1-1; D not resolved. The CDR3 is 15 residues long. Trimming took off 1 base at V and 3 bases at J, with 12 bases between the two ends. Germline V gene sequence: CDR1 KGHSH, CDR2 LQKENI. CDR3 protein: CASSPQSARDTEAFF. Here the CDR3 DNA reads TGTGCCAGCTCACCACAATCAGCGAGGGACACTGAAGCTTTCTTT.

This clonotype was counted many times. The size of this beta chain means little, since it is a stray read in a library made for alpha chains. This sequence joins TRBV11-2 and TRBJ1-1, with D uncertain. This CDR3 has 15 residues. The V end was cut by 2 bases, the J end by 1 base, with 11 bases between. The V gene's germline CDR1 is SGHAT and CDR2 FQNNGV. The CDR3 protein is CASSLLRFSNTEAFF. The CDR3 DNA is TGTGCCAGCAGCTTACTGAGGTTTTCGAACACTGAAGCTTTCTTT.

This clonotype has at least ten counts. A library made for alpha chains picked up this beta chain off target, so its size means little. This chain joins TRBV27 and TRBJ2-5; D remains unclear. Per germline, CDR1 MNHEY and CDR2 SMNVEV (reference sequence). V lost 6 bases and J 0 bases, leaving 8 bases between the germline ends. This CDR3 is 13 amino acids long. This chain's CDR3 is CASSRKYQETQYF. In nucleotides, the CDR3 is TGTGCCAGCAGCCGAAAGTACCAAGAGACCCAGTACTTC.

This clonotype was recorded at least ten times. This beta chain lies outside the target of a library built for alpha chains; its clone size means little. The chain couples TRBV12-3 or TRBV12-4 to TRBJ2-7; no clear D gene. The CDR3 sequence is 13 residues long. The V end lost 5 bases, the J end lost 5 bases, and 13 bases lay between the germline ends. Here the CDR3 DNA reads TGTGCCAGCAGTCTCTACCAATTCGACGAGCAGTACTTC. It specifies CASSLYQFDEQYF.

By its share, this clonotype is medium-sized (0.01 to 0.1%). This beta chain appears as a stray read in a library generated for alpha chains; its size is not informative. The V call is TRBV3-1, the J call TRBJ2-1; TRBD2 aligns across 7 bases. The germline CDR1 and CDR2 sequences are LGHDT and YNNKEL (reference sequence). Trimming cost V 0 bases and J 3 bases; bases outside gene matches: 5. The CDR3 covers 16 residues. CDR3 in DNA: TGTGCCAGCAGCCAAGATTGGCGGGAGCGCTACAATGAGCAGTTCTTC. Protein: CASSQDWRERYNEQFF.

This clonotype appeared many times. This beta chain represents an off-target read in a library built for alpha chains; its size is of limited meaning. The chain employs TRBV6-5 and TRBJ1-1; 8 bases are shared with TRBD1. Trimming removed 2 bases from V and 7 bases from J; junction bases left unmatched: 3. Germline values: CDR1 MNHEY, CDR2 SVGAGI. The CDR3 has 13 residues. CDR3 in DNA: TGTGCCAGCAGTTACCAGGGGACAGGTGAAGCTTTCTTT. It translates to CASSYQGTGEAFF.

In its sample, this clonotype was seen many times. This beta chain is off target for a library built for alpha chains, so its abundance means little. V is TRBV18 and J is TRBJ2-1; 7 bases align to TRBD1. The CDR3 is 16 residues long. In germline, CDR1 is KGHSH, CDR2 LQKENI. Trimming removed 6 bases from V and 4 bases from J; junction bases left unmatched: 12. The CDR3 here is CASSPDRDSYYNEQFF. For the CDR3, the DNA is TGTGCCAGCTCCCCCGACCGGGACAGTTATTACAATGAGCAGTTCTTC. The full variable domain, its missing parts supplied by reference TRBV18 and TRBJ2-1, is NAGVMQNPRHLVRRRGQEARLRCSPMKGHSHVYWYRQLPEEGLKFMVYLQKENIIDESGMPKERFSAEFPKEGPSILRIQQVVRGDSAAYFCASSPDRDSYYNEQFFGPGTRLTVL.

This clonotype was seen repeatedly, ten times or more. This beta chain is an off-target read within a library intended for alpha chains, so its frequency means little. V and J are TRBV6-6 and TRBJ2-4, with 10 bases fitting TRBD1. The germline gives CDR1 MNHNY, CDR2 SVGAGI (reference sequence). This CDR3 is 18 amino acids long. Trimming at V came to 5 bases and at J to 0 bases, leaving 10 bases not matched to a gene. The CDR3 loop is CASSRRDRGSIAKNIQYF. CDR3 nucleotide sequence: TGTGCCAGCAGTCGGCGGGACAGGGGTTCGATAGCCAAAAACATTCAGTACTTC.

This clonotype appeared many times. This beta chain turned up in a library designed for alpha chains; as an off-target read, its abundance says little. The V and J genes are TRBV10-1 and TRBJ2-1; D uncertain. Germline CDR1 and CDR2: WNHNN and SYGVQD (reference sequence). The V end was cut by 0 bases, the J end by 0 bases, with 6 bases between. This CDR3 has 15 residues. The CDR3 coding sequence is TGCGCCAGCAGTGAGTCTCGAGGCTCCTACAATGAGCAGTTCTTC. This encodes CASSESRGSYNEQFF.

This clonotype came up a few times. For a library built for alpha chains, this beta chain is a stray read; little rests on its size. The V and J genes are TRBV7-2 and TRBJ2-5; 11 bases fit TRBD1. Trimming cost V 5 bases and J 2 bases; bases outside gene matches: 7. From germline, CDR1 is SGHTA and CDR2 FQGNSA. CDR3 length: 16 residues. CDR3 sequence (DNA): TGTGCCAGCAGCCTAGGGACAGGGGGAGTGCAAGAGACCCAGTACTTC. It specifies CASSLGTGGVQETQYF.

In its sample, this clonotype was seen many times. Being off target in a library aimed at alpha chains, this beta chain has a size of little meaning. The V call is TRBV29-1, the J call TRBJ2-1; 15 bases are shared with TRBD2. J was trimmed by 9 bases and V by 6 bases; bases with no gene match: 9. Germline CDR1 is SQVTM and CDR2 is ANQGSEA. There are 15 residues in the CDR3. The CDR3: CSVDSGTSGRFEQFF. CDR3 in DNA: TGCAGCGTCGATTCCGGGACTAGCGGGAGGTTTGAGCAGTTCTTC.

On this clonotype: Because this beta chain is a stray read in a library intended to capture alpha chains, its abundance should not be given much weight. The CDR3 loop is CASSEKDSSSYNEQFF. In nucleotides, the CDR3 is TGTGCCAGCAGTGAAAAGGACTCCAGCTCCTACAATGAGCAGTTCTTC. V gene TRBV2 combines with J gene TRBJ2-1; maybe TRBD2 (5 bases). The CDR3 length is 16 residues. Trimming stripped 2 bases from V and 0 bases from J, with 11 bases between. Germline V gives CDR1 SNHLY, CDR2 FYNNEI.

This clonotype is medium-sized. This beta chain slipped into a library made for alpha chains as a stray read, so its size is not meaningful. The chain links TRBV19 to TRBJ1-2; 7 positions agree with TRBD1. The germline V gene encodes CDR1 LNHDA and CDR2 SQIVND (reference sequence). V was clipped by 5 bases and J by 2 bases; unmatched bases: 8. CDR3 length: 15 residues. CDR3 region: CASSGIRDRNYGYTF. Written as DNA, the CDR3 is TGTGCCAGTAGTGGGATAAGGGACAGAAACTATGGCTACACCTTC.

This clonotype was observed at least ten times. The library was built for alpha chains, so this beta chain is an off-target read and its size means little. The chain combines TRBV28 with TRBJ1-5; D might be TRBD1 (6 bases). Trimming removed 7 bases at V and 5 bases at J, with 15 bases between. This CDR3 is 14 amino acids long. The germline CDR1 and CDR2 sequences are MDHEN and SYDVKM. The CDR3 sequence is CASTPGQRYQPQHF. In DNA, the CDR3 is TGTGCCAGCACCCCCGGACAGAGATATCAGCCCCAGCATTTT.

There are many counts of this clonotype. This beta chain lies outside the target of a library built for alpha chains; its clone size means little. CDR3 in DNA: TGTGCCTGGAACAGGGGAAGCAATCAGCCCCAGCATTTT. This translates into CAWNRGSNQPQHF. This chain connects TRBV30 to TRBJ1-5, with 7 bases that match TRBD1. V was pared by 4 bases and J by 1 base, with 1 base of the junction left unmatched. CDR1 is GTSNPN, CDR2 SVGIG, per germline (reference sequence). The CDR3 has 13 residues.

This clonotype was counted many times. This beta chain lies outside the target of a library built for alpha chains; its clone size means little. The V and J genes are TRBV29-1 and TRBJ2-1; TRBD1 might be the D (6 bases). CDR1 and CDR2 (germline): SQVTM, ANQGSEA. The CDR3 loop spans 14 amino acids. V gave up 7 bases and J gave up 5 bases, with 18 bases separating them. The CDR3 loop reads CSAIRGLSNNEQFF. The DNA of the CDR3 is TGCAGCGCGATAAGGGGGTTATCTAACAATGAGCAGTTCTTC.

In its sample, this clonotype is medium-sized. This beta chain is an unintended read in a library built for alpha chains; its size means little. CDR3 sequence (DNA): TGTGCCAGCAGCTTAGGGTACATGCAGCCCCAGCATTTT. It translates to CASSLGYMQPQHF. This chain links TRBV7-9 with TRBJ1-5, with D unclear. The V end lost 1 base, the J end lost 7 bases, and 8 bases lay between the germline ends. The germline V gene encodes CDR1 SEHNR and CDR2 FQNEAQ (reference sequence). The CDR3 is 13 residues long.

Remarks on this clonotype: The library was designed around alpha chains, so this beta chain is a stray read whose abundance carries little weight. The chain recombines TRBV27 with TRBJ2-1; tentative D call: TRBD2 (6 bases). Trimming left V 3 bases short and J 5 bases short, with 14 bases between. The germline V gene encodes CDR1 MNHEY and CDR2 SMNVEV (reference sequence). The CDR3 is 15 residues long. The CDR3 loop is CASSLGGEPNNEQFF. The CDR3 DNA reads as TGTGCCAGCAGTTTGGGCGGGGAGCCTAACAATGAGCAGTTCTTC.

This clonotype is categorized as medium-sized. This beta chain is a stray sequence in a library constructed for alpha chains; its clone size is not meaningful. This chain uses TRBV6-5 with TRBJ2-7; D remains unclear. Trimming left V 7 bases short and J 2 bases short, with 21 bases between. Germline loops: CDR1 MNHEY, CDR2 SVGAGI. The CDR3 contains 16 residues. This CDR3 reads CASKLKGSIPTYEQYF. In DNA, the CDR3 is TGTGCCAGCAAACTAAAGGGATCGATCCCGACCTACGAGCAGTACTTC.

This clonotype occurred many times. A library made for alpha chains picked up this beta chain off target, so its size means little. CDR3 sequence reads: CASSPRRYNNEQFF. CDR3 DNA sequence: TGTGCCAGCAGTCCCCGCCGGTACAACAATGAGCAGTTCTTC. The J gene is TRBJ2-1, the V gene TRBV12-3 or TRBV12-4; D uncertain. Trimming removed 5 bases from V and 5 bases from J, with 13 bases in between. The CDR3 runs to 14 residues.

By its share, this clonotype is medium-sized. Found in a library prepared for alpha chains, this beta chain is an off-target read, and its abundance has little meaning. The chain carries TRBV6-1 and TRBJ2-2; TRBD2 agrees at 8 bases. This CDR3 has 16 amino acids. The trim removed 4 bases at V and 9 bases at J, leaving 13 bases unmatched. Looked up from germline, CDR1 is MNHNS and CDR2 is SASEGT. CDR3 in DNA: TGTGCCAGCAGTGTTGTTTCGGGAGGGCTTGGCCGGGAGCTGTTTTTT. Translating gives CASSVVSGGLGRELFF.

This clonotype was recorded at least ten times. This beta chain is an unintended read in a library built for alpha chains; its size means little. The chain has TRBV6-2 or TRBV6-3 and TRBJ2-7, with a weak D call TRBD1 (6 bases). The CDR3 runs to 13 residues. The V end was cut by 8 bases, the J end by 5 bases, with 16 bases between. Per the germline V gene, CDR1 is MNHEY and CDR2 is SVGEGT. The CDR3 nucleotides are TGTGCCAGCTCCCTATGGACAGTCAACGAGCAGTACTTC. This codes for CASSLWTVNEQYF.

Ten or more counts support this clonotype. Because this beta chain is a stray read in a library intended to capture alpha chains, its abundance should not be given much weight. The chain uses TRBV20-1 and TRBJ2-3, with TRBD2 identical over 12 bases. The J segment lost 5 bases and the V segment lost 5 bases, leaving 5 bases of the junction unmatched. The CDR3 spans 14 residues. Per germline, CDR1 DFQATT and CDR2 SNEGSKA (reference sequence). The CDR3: CSAATSGRVDTQYF. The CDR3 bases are TGCAGTGCTGCGACTAGCGGGAGAGTAGATACGCAGTATTTT.

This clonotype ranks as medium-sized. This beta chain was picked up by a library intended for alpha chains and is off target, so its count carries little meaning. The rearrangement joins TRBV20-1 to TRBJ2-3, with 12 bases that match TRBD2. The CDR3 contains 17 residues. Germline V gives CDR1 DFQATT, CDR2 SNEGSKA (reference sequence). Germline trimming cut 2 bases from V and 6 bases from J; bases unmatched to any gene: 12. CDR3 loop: CSARLAGGSPLEDTQYF. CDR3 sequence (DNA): TGCAGTGCTAGACTAGCGGGGGGGTCCCCCCTCGAGGATACGCAGTATTTT.

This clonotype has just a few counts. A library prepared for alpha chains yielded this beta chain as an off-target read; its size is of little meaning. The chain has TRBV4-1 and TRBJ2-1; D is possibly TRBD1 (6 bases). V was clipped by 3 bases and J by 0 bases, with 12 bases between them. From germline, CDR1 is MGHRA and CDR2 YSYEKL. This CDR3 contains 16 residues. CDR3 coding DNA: TGCGCCAGCAGCCAGTCAGAGGGGGACTCCTACAATGAGCAGTTCTTC. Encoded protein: CASSQSEGDSYNEQFF.

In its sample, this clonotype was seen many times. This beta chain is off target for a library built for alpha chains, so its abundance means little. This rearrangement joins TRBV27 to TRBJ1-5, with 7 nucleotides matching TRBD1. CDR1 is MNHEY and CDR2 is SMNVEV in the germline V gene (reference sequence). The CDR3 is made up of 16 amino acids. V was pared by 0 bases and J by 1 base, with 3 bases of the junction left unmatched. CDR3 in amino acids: CASSLSGTVSNQPQHF. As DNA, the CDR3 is TGTGCCAGCAGTTTATCGGGGACAGTCAGCAATCAGCCCCAGCATTTT.

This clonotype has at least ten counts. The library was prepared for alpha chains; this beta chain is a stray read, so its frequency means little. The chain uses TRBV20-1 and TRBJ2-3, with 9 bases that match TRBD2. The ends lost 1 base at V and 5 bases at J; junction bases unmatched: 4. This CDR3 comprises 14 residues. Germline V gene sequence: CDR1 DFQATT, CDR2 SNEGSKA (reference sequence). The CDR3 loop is CSARVSGSEDTQYF. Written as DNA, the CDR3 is TGCAGTGCTAGAGTTAGCGGGAGTGAAGATACGCAGTATTTT.